The entry below gives a single T cell receptor (beta chain) sequence along with its context. Its specificity is not known. The data originate from a study of T cell responses to AZD1222 COVID-19 vaccine. Method: immunoSEQ multiplex PCR; TCRdb's copy keeps in-frame clones and lacks some. The repertoire consists of some 120,000 clones, with 87% occurring once and the leading ten covering 8% to 13%. Study-level points and caveats: White British ancestry dominated among donors, who included more females, and clonal diversity was possibly underestimated. Scientists sampled the repertoires only once the peak T cell response had passed. An increase in Spike-specific TCR breadth and depth was observed after two AZD1222 doses.

The clonotype was recovered from an adult in good health. The sample was peripheral blood, taken on day 0 of AZD1222 vaccination.

CDR3: CASSLVTGLYGYTF. The CDR3 DNA sequence: TGTGCCAGCAGCTTGGTGACAGGCCTCTATGGCTACACCTTC. The chain joins TRBV5-6 to TRBJ1-2; D possibly corresponds to TRBD1 (6 bases). Looked up from germline, CDR1 is SGHDT and CDR2 is YYEEEE. CDR3 size: 14 residues. The ends were cut back, 0 bases at V and 4 bases at J, with 10 bases in the middle.